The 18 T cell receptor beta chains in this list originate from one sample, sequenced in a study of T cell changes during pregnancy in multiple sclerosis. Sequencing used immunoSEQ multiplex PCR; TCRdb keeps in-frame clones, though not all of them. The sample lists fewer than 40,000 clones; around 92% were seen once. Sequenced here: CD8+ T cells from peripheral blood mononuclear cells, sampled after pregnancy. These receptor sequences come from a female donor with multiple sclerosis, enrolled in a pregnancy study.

The chain's CDR3 is CASSPGLAGCQETQYF. CDR3 nucleotides: TGTGCCAGCAGCCCCGGACTAGCGGGGTGTCAAGAGACCCAGTACTTC. The V call is TRBV7-6, the J call TRBJ2-5; 12 bases align to TRBD2. The CDR3 covers 16 residues. J lost 2 bases, V lost 5 bases, and 6 bases had no gene match. Looked up from germline, CDR1 is SGHVS and CDR2 is FNYEAQ. The whole variable domain, filled in from reference TRBV7-6 and TRBJ2-5, reads GAGVSQSPRYKVTKRGQDVALRCDPISGHVSLYWYRQALGQGPEFLTYFNYEAQQDKSGLPNDRFSAERPEGSISTLTIQRTEQRDSAMYRCASSPGLAGCQETQYFGPGTRLLVL.

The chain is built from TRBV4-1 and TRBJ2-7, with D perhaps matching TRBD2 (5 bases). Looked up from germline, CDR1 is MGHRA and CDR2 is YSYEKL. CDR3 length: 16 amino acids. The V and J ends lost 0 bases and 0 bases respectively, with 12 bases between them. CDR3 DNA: TGCGCCAGCAGCCAAGATTTTAACGCGGGCTCCTACGAGCAGTACTTC. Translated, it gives CASSQDFNAGSYEQYF.

DNA for the CDR3: TGCAGCGTTGAAGCCCCCAGACTAGCGGGGGGAACGAGCTCCTACAATGAGCAGTTCTTC. Translation: CSVEAPRLAGGTSSYNEQFF. The rearrangement links TRBV29-1 to TRBJ2-1, with 13 nucleotides matching TRBD2. The CDR3 extends over 20 amino acids. The V and J ends lost 1 base and 0 bases, in that order; junction bases with no gene match: 12. Per the germline V gene, CDR1 is SQVTM and CDR2 is ANQGSEA.

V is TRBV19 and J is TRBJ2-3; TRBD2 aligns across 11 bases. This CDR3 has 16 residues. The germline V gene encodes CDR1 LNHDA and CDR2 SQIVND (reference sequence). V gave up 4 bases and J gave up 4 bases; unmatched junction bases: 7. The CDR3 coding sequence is TGTGCCAGTAGTACCTTACTAGCGGGGGCAGCAGATACGCAGTATTTT. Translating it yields CASSTLLAGAADTQYF.

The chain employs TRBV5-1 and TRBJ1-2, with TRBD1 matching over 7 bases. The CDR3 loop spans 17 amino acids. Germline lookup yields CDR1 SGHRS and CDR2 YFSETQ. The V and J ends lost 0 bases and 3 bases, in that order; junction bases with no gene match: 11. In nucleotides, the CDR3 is TGCGCCAGCAGCTTGGCCTCTATTACAGGGGTGTACTATGGCTACACCTTC. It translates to CASSLASITGVYYGYTF.

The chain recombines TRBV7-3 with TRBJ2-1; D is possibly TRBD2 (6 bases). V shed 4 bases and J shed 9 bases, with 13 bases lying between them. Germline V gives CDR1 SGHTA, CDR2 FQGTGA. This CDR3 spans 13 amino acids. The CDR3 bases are TGTGCCAGCAGCTCCGGACCGGGAGCTGAGCAGTTCTTC. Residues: CASSSGPGAEQFF.

The CDR3 region is CASSVEGRGLNEQYF. Written as DNA, the CDR3 is TGTGCCAGCAGCGTAGAGGGCAGGGGGCTGAACGAGCAGTACTTC. The chain has TRBV9 and TRBJ2-7; 8 positions agree with TRBD1. Germline CDR1 reads SGDLS; CDR2 reads YYNGEE. CDR3 length equals 15 residues. J gave up 5 bases and V 0 bases, and 7 bases lay outside the gene matches.

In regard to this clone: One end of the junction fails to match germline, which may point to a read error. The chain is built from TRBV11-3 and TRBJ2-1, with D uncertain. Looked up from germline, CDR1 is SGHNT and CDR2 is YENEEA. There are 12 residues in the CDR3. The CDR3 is CASSFSSNEQFF. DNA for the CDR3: TGTGCCAGCAGCTTTTCCTCCAATGAGCAGTTCTTC.

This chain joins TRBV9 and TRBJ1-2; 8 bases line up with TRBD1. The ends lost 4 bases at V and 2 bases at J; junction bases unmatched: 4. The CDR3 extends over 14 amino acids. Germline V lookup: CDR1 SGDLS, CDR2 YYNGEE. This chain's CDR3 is CASSLDRANYGYTF. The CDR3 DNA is TGTGCCAGCAGCTTGGACAGGGCAAACTATGGCTACACCTTC.

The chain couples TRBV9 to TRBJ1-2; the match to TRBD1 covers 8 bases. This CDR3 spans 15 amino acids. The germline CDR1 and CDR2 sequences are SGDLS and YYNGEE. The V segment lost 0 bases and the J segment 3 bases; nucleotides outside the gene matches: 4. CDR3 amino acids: CASSVAQGAYYGYTF. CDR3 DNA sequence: TGTGCCAGCAGCGTAGCGCAGGGGGCTTACTATGGCTACACCTTC.

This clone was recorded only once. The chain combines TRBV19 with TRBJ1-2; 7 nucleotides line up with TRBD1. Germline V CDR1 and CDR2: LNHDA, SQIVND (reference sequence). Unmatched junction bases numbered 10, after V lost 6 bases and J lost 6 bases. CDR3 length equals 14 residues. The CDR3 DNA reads TGTGCCAGTAGCCCTCGTCGGGGACAGAATGGCTACACCTTC. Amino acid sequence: CASSPRRGQNGYTF.

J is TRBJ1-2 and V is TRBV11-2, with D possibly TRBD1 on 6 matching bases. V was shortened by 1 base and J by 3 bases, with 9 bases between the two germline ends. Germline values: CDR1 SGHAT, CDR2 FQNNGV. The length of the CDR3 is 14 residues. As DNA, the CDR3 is TGTGCCAGCAGCTTAGCAGGGGACGACTATGGCTACACCTTC. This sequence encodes CASSLAGDDYGYTF.

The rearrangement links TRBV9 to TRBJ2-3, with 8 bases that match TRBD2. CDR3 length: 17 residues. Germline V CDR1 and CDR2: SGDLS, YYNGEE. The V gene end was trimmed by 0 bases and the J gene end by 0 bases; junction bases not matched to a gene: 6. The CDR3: CASSVEKGLASTDTQYF. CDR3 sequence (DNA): TGTGCCAGCAGCGTAGAGAAAGGACTAGCAAGCACAGATACGCAGTATTTT.

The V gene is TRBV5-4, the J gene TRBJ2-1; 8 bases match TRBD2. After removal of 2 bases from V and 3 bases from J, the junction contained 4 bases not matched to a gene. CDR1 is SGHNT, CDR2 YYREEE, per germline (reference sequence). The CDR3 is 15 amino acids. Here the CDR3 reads CASSFKREIYNEQFF. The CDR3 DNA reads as TGTGCCAGCAGCTTTAAGCGGGAGATCTACAATGAGCAGTTCTTC.

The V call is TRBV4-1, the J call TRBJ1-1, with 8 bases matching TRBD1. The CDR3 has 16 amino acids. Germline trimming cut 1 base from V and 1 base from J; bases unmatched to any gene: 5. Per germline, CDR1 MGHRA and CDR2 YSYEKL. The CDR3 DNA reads TGCGCCAGCAGCCAAGCAGGGGGCGCCAGGAACACTGAAGCTTTCTTT. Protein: CASSQAGGARNTEAFF.

The CDR3 is CASSLTDNTDTQYF. The DNA of the CDR3 is TGTGCCAGCAGCCTCACAGATAACACAGATACGCAGTATTTT. The V gene is TRBV27, the J gene TRBJ2-3, with D unresolved. V dropped 6 bases and J dropped 2 bases, with 12 bases sitting between them. The CDR3 consists of 14 residues. CDR1 MNHEY and CDR2 SMNVEV come from the germline V gene (reference sequence).

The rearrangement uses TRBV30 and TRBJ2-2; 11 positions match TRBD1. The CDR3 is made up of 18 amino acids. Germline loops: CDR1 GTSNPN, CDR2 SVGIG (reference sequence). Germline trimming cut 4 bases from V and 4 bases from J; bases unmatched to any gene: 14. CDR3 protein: CAWIGSPRGQGATGELFF. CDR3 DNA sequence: TGTGCCTGGATCGGGTCCCCCAGAGGACAGGGGGCCACCGGGGAGCTGTTTTTT. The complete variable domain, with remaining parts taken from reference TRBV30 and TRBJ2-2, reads SQTIHQWPATLVQPVGSPLSLECTVEGTSNPNLYWYRQAAGRGLQLLFYSVGIGQISSEVPQNLSASRPQDRQFILSSKKLLLSDSGFYLCAWIGSPRGQGATGELFFGEGSRLTVL.

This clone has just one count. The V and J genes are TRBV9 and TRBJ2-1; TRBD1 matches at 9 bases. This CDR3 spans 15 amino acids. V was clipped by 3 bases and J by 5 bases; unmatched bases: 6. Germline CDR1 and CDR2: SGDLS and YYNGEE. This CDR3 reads CASSAGTGINNEQFF. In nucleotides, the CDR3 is TGTGCCAGCAGCGCCGGGACAGGGATTAACAATGAGCAGTTCTTC.